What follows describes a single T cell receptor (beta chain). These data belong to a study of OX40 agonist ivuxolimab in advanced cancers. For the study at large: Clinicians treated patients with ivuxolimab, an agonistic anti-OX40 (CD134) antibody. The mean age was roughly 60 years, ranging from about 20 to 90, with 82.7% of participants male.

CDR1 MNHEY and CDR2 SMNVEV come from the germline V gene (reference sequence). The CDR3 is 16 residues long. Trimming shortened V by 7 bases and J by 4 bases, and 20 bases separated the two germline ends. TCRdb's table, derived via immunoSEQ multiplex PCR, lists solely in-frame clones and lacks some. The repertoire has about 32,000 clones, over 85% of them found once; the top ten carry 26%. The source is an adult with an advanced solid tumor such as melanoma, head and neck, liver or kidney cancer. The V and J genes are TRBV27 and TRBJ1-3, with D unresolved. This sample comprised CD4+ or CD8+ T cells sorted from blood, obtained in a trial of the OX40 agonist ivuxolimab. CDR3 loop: CASTNLGSMAGNTIYF. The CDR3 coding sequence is TGTGCCAGCACCAATCTGGGGTCTATGGCCGGAAACACCATATATTTT.